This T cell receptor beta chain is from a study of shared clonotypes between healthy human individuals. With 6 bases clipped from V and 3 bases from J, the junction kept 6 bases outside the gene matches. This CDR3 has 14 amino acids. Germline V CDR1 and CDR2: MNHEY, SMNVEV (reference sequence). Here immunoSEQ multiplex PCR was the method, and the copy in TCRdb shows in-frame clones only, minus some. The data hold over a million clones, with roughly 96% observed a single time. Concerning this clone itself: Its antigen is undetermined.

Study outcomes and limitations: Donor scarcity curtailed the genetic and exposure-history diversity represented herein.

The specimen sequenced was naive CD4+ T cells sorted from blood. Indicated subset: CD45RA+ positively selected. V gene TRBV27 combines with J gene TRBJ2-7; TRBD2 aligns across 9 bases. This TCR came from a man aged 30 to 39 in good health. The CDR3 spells CASSFSGSRYEQYF. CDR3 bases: TGTGCCAGCAGCTTTAGCGGGAGTCGCTACGAGCAGTACTTC.